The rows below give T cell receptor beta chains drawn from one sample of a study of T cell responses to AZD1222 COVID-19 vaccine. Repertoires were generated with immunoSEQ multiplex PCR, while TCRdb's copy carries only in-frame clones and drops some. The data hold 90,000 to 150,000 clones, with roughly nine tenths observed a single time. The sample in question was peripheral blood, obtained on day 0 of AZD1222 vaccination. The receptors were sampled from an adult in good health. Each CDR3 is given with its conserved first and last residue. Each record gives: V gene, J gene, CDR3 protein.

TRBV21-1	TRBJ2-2	CASSKAGTGGKGELFF
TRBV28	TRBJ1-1	CASRNVGGREAFF
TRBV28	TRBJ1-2	CASSAATRGQSYTF
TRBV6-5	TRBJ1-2	CASSTPRQGDYGYTF
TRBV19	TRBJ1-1	CASSRGGEGTGRAFF
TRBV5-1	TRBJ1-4	CASSLLGATNEKLFF
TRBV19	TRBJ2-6	CASSINSASGANVLTF
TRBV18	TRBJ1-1	CASSPQGARGTEAFF
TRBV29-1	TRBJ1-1	CSVGGQVMNTEAFF
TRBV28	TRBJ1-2	CASSLRGMDYGYTF
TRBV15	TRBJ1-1	CATSRDRENTEAFF
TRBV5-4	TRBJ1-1	CASSSGQGSTEAFF
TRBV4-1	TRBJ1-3	CASSQDRSGNTIYF
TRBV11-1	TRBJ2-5	CASSLQLRELQETQYF
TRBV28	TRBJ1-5	CASSFPGASNQPQHF